The 9 T cell receptor beta chains presented below share a single source sample, sequenced in a study of T cells in Graves' hyperthyroidism and ophthalmopathy. What was amplified from RNA transcripts were TCR beta CDR3 regions. Researchers ran a first-round RT-PCR on the TCR CDR3 using the HTBI primer set. TCRdb fed the multiplex PCR reads into MiXCR, producing one record per CDR3 protein. The sample holds around 190,000 distinct CDR3 sequences, roughly 17% seen once. The sequencing sample was made of blood. These receptors originate from a woman in her forties or fifties with Graves' hyperthyroidism.

This clonotype was counted a single time. The chain recombines TRBV12-3 or TRBV12-4 with TRBJ1-2; D may be TRBD1 (5 bases). The V end lost 2 bases, the J end lost 1 base, and 17 bases lay between the germline ends. The CDR3 loop spans 17 amino acids. The DNA for the CDR3 is TGTGCCAGCAGTTTAAACCCCAGCAGGGCCCATAACTATGGCTACACCTTC. This gives the protein CASSLNPSRAHNYGYTF.

Remarks on this clonotype: Since no conserved phenylalanine or tryptophan closes the CDR3, a read error is the likely cause. The chain combines TRBV12-3 or TRBV12-4 with TRBJ1-1, with a possible D match to TRBD1 (5 bases). The V and J ends lost 5 bases and 5 bases respectively, with 15 bases between them. The CDR3 totals 14 residues. CDR3 sequence: CASSVDRSRTEAFL. CDR3 nucleotides: TGTGCCAGCAGTGTTGACAGATCAAGGACTGAAGCTTTCCTT.

The chain carries TRBV18 and TRBJ2-1; D gene unclear. Germline V CDR1 and CDR2: KGHSH, LQKENI. The length of the CDR3 is 13 residues. V lost 0 bases, J lost 4 bases, and 4 bases lay in between. The CDR3 here is CASSPPNYNEQFF. CDR3 in DNA: TGTGCCAGCTCACCACCTAATTACAATGAGCAGTTCTTC.

This clonotype was seen more than once but under ten times. This chain connects TRBV7-3 to TRBJ1-1; perhaps TRBD1 as D (5 bases). Trimming stripped 3 bases from V and 5 bases from J, with 22 bases between. The length of the CDR3 is 17 residues. Germline V gene data show CDR1 as SGHTA and CDR2 as FQGTGA. The CDR3 loop is CASSLGPGTVIRTEAFF. CDR3 sequence (DNA): TGTGCCAGCAGCTTGGGTCCCGGGACGGTGATAAGGACTGAAGCTTTCTTT. The full variable domain, with the rest looked up from reference TRBV7-3 and TRBJ1-1, is GAGVSQTPSNKVTEKGKYVELRCDPISGHTALYWYRQSLGQGPEFLIYFQGTGAADDSGLPNDRFFAVRPEGSVSTLKIQRTERGDSAVYLCASSLGPGTVIRTEAFFGQGTRLTVV.

As regards this clonotype: Possible read error: a much larger clone is one base away. The chain is built from TRBV28 and TRBJ2-7; 9 positions agree with TRBD1. The CDR3 length is 14 residues. The germline gives CDR1 MDHEN, CDR2 SYDVKM. The ends lost 2 bases at V and 3 bases at J; junction bases unmatched: 2. CDR3 loop: CASSLAGQGYEQYF. CDR3 coding DNA: TGTGCCAGCAGTTTAGCGGGACAGGGCTACGAGCAGTACTTC.

Ten or more counts support this clonotype. The chain is built from TRBV5-1 and TRBJ2-1, with TRBD2 matching over 10 bases. J lost 0 bases, V lost 5 bases, and 5 bases had no gene match. The CDR3 runs to 16 residues. The germline V gene has CDR1 SGHRS and CDR2 YFSETQ. The CDR3 here is CASRTTSGNSYNEQFF. The CDR3 DNA is TGCGCCAGCAGGACCACTAGCGGGAACTCCTACAATGAGCAGTTCTTC. Variable domain in full (rest from reference TRBV5-1 and TRBJ2-1): KAGVTQTPRYLIKTRGQQVTLSCSPISGHRSVSWYQQTPGQGLQFLFEYFSETQRNKGNFPGRFSGRQFSNSRSEMNVSTLELGDSALYLCASRTTSGNSYNEQFFGPGTRLTVL.

A few counts support this clonotype. The V call is TRBV7-9, the J call TRBJ2-2; D gene ambiguous. The CDR3 is 12 amino acids. Germline V gene sequence: CDR1 SEHNR, CDR2 FQNEAQ (reference sequence). V was cut by 5 bases and J by 6 bases, with 7 bases left in between. The CDR3 DNA reads TGTGCCAGCAGCACCAGACCCGGGGAGCTGTTTTTT. Protein product: CASSTRPGELFF.

This clonotype was seen ten or more times. CDR3 loop: CASSPTWGTFYEQYF. The CDR3 coding sequence is TGTGCCAGCAGCCCCACTTGGGGGACTTTTTACGAGCAGTACTTC. The genes are TRBV9 and TRBJ2-7; weak D call: TRBD2 (6 bases). The V and J ends lost 4 bases and 4 bases respectively, with 18 bases between them. Germline V gene sequence: CDR1 SGDLS, CDR2 YYNGEE. The CDR3 loop spans 15 amino acids.

The gene calls are TRBV2 and TRBJ2-4; D possibly corresponds to TRBD1 (5 bases). Per the germline V gene, CDR1 is SNHLY and CDR2 is FYNNEI. The CDR3 covers 17 residues. The germline V and J ends were trimmed by 2 bases and 0 bases, with 14 bases remaining between them. In DNA form, the CDR3 reads TGTGCCAGCAGTGAACCGGCAGGGCCTCTAGCCAAAAACATTCAGTACTTC. Translated: CASSEPAGPLAKNIQYF.